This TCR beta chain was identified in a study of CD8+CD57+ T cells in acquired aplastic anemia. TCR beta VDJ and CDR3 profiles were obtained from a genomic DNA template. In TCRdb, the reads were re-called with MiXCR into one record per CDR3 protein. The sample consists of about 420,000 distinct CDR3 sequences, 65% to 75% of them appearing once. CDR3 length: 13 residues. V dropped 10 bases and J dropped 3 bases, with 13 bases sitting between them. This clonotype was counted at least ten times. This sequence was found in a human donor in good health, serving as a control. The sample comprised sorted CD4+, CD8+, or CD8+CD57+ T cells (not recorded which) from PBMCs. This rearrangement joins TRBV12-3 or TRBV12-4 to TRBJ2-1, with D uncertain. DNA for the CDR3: TGTGCCACCACCGGGCCTTACTACAATGAGCAGTTCTTC. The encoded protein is CATTGPYYNEQFF.